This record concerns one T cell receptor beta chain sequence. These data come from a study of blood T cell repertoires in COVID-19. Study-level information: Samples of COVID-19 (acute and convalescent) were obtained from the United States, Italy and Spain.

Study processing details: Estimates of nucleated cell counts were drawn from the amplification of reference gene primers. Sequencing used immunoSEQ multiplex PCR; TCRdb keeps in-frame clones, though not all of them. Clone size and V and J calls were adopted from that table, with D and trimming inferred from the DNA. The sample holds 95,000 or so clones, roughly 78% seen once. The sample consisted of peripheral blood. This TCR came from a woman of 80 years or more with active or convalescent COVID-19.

CDR3 DNA: TGTGCCAGCAGCTTGAACAGGGGTTACGAGCAGTACTTC. This codes for CASSLNRGYEQYF. The genes are TRBV5-8 and TRBJ2-7; 7 nucleotides align to TRBD1. Per germline, CDR1 SGHTS and CDR2 YDEGEE. The V gene end was trimmed by 1 base and the J gene end by 4 bases; junction bases not matched to a gene: 2. The CDR3 consists of 13 residues.